The 9 T cell receptor beta chains presented below share a single source sample, sequenced in a study of shared clonotypes between healthy human individuals. TCRdb keeps only in-frame clones here, not all; method: immunoSEQ multiplex PCR. The data show 640,000 or so clones, around 72% seen once. Sequences were obtained from memory CD4+ T cells sorted from blood. Regarding subset: CD45RA-negative fraction. These receptors originate from a woman aged 25-40 years in good health.

This chain connects TRBV27 to TRBJ2-3; D not resolved. The CDR3 totals 14 residues. V lost 0 bases and J lost 0, with 4 bases in between. Germline lookup yields CDR1 MNHEY and CDR2 SMNVEV (reference sequence). CDR3 in DNA: TGTGCCAGCAGTTTATCCTCTAGCACAGATACGCAGTATTTT. Amino acid sequence: CASSLSSSTDTQYF.

The J gene is TRBJ2-3, the V gene TRBV2, with D perhaps matching TRBD2 (7 bases). Trimming removed 7 bases at V and 5 bases at J, with 19 bases between. The V gene's germline CDR1 is SNHLY and CDR2 FYNNEI. The CDR3 consists of 15 residues. The CDR3 DNA sequence: TGTGCCAGCACCACGGGGGGCGGGTCGATAGATACGCAGTATTTT. Its protein product is CASTTGGGSIDTQYF.

The chain employs TRBV11-3 and TRBJ1-1, with D hard to call. The germline V gene has CDR1 SGHNT and CDR2 YENEEA. This CDR3 is 14 amino acids long. Trimming removed 4 bases at V and 1 base at J, with 10 bases between. CDR3 in DNA: TGTGCCAGCAGCTCCGGGCGGGGGAACACTGAAGCTTTCTTT. This codes for CASSSGRGNTEAFF.

The V and J genes are TRBV2 and TRBJ1-3; tentatively, D is TRBD1 (5 bases). The CDR3 covers 14 residues. Trimming shortened V by 2 bases and J by 7 bases, and 12 bases separated the two germline ends. CDR1 is SNHLY and CDR2 is FYNNEI in the germline V gene. The CDR3 loop is CASSERVGLNTIYF. CDR3 in DNA: TGTGCCAGCAGTGAACGGGTGGGGCTGAACACCATATATTTT.

V gene TRBV5-1 combines with J gene TRBJ2-5; no definite D call. CDR3 length: 15 residues. Trimming removed 4 bases from V and 1 base from J, with 14 bases in between. Germline values: CDR1 SGHRS, CDR2 YFSETQ. CDR3 in amino acids: CASSAVSAAQETQYF. Here the CDR3 DNA reads TGCGCCAGCAGCGCCGTCTCCGCGGCCCAAGAGACCCAGTACTTC.

This chain uses TRBV28 with TRBJ2-1, with no clear D. The germline V gene has CDR1 MDHEN and CDR2 SYDVKM. Trimming took 6 bases from V and 8 from J, leaving 14 bases between them. The CDR3 is 13 residues long. CDR3 protein: CASRPPARDEQFF. CDR3 sequence (DNA): TGTGCCAGCAGGCCCCCCGCGAGAGATGAGCAGTTCTTC.

CDR3 sequence: CASSQDRGETQYF. The CDR3 DNA follows: TGTGCCAGCAGCCAGGACCGGGGGGAGACCCAGTACTTC. The chain uses TRBV5-6 and TRBJ2-5, with D maybe TRBD2 (6 bases). Germline V lookup: CDR1 SGHDT, CDR2 YYEEEE. This CDR3 spans 13 amino acids. V dropped 4 bases and J dropped 5 bases, with 12 bases sitting between them. The whole variable domain, remainder taken from reference TRBV5-6 and TRBJ2-5, is DAGVTQSPTHLIKTRGQQVTLRCSPKSGHDTVSWYQQALGQGPQFIFQYYEEEERQRGNFPDRFSGHQFPNYSSELNVNALLLGDSALYLCASSQDRGETQYFGPGTRLLVL.

This chain links TRBV5-1 with TRBJ2-7; 16 bases match TRBD2. V was pared by 4 bases and J by 2 bases, with 6 bases of the junction left unmatched. CDR3 length equals 17 residues. From germline, CDR1 is SGHRS and CDR2 YFSETQ. CDR3 sequence: CASSHGTSGRGPYEQYF. Written as DNA, the CDR3 is TGCGCCAGCAGCCACGGGACTAGCGGGAGGGGCCCCTACGAGCAGTACTTC.

This sequence joins TRBV7-2 and TRBJ2-5, with D perhaps matching TRBD1 or TRBD2 (5 bases each). V was cut by 1 base and J by 2 bases, with 14 bases left in between. The CDR3 runs 16 residues. From germline, CDR1 is SGHTA and CDR2 FQGNSA. The CDR3 nucleotides are TGTGCCAGCAGCTTAGTAGGGACGGCAGCACAAGAGACCCAGTACTTC. Translating gives CASSLVGTAAQETQYF.